Below, 6 T cell receptor beta chains from the same sample are listed, as sequenced in a study of cytomegalovirus exposure and HLA in healthy donors (dated by TCRdb to 2016 to 2017). Libraries were prepared through the immunoSEQ multiplex PCR assay. A mixture of 60 forward primers for TCR Vbeta segments and 13 reverse primers for TCR Jbeta segments was used in the multiplex PCR. Imported from immuneACCESS, the table was reduced by TCRdb to in-frame sequences with V and J called. These copies leave out some clones; in studies compared against another copy, an unresolved V gene accounts for under half, and the cause of the remainder is not known. The sample data list 100,000 to 150,000 clones, and roughly 10% of these were observed just once. The ten largest clones take up about 4.6% of the sample. The sequencing sample was made of PBMCs. Source of these receptors: a woman aged 18 to 35 in good health and CMV-seropositive.

The chain uses TRBV4-1 and TRBJ1-1; 7 nucleotides align to TRBD1. This CDR3 comprises 12 residues. V lost 4 bases to trimming and J lost 6 bases; unmatched junction nucleotides: 2. Germline CDR1 reads MGHRA; CDR2 reads YSYEKL. The CDR3 spells CASSPGTAEAFF. Written as DNA, the CDR3 is TGCGCCAGCAGCCCGGGGACAGCTGAAGCTTTCTTT.

The rearrangement uses TRBV7-3 and TRBJ1-1; TRBD1 is a possible D gene (6 bases). This CDR3 is 13 amino acids long. Germline V gene data show CDR1 as SGHTA and CDR2 as FQGTGA. V was shortened by 5 bases and J by 7 bases, with 14 bases between the two germline ends. The CDR3 loop is CASSVGTINEAFF. In DNA, the CDR3 is TGTGCCAGCAGCGTAGGGACAATTAATGAAGCTTTCTTT.

The chain is built from TRBV5-4 and TRBJ2-1, with 7 bases identical to TRBD1. Germline V gives CDR1 SGHNT, CDR2 YYREEE (reference sequence). This CDR3 is built from 14 residues. V lost 5 bases, J lost 8 bases, and 10 bases stayed unmatched. The DNA of the CDR3 is TGTGCCAGCAGACCGAACAGGGGCCAAGATGAGCAGTTCTTC. Translation gives CASRPNRGQDEQFF.

V is TRBV7-9 and J is TRBJ2-1; 8 bases agree with TRBD2. V lost 4 bases and J lost 8; bases outside the gene matches: 1. In germline, CDR1 is SEHNR, CDR2 FQNEAQ (reference sequence). This CDR3 has 12 residues. CDR3 sequence reads: CASSSSGYEQFF. CDR3 bases: TGTGCCAGCAGCTCTAGCGGGTATGAGCAGTTCTTC.

The V gene is TRBV19, the J gene TRBJ2-1, with TRBD1 matching 8 bases. The CDR3 is made up of 16 amino acids. Germline CDR1 reads LNHDA; CDR2 reads SQIVND (reference sequence). Trimming took 4 bases from V and 0 from J; bases not matched to a gene: 5. CDR3 nucleotides: TGTGCCAGTAGTACCCGGGACAGGCTCTCCTACAATGAGCAGTTCTTC. Amino acids: CASSTRDRLSYNEQFF.

This clone was detected only a few times. This chain joins TRBV10-3 and TRBJ1-2, with 11 bases that match TRBD1. The J segment lost 3 bases and the V segment lost 6 bases, leaving 3 bases of the junction unmatched. Germline CDR1 ENHRY, CDR2 SYGVKD. The CDR3 contains 14 residues. CDR3: CAISGTGGDYGYTF. CDR3 DNA: TGTGCCATCAGCGGGACAGGGGGAGACTATGGCTACACCTTC.